This record looks at one TCR beta chain sequence and its context. This receptor's antigen is unknown. Qualities for individual bases were not recorded, and no much larger clone is one base off. The CDR1 and CDR2 encoded by the germline V gene are SGHTA and FQGTGA. Including cysteine and phenylalanine, the CDR3 has 15 amino acids. The sequence is cut down to CDR3 DNA, 45 bases in frame from base 1. The germline ends are 18 bases apart after V is trimmed by 5 bases and J by 5 bases. This entry is derived from a study of blood T cell repertoires in COVID-19 (dated by TCRdb to 2018 to 2020). About the investigation overall: Samples covering the acute and convalescent phases of COVID-19 were provided by collaborators in the United States, Italy and Spain. The dataset comprised deeply sampled blood TCRbeta repertoires from subjects exposed to, actively infected with, or recovered from COVID-19. Samples were obtained from the ongoing ImmuneRACE study (first 160 participants) and from approximately 1,200 subjects provided by 6 global collaborators. The material from the prospective study consisted of cDNA or gDNA derived from T cells, B-cell-depleted T cells, or PBMCs. The repertoires were released in a freely available public database meant as a resource for research on the immune response to SARS-CoV-2. A de-identified subject ID, COVID-19 status, age in years and sex were almost always included in the sample metadata. HLA class I and class II types, where available, came from metadata supplied by the sample provider rather than from assay-based typing. The research as a whole found: How much clinical and demographic metadata was included differed by source and by participant, and the metadata was provided uncurated.

TCRbeta CDR3 regions were amplified from genomic DNA by means of the immunoSEQ Assay, a bias-controlled multiplex PCR. Processing in the source paper ran as follows. Within the assay, amplification of reference gene primers was used to estimate how many nucleated cells each sample contained. To quantify the absolute abundance of each unique TCRbeta CDR3 rearrangement, sequence reads were collapsed and filtered. For each sample, productive Simpson clonality was calculated as the square root of Simpson's diversity index across productive rearrangements. This immuneACCESS table, as held by TCRdb, lists in-frame sequences with V and J called but not all clones. Of the missing ones, under half trace to an unresolved V gene in checked studies; the others have no known cause. V, J and clone size reflect that table, while D and trimming were determined from the DNA. The sample data list about 170,000 clones, and around 85% of these were observed just once. The top ten clonotypes cover under 4% of the sample.

The collaborating institutions used their own protocols to collect whole blood in K2EDTA tubes. For TCRbeta analysis, collaborators shipped samples as frozen whole blood, isolated PBMCs, or DNA extracted from either of those sample types. The material sequenced was peripheral blood. The chain is assembled from TRBV7-3 and TRBJ2-5; the D segment could be TRBD2, given 5 matching bases. This sequence originates from a human donor with acute or convalescent COVID-19. The donor label of this sample is uncertain. The DNA reads TGTGCCAGCAGCACCGGACGGCTAGCCGGGGAGACCCAGTACTTC. Protein translation: CASSTGRLAGETQYF.